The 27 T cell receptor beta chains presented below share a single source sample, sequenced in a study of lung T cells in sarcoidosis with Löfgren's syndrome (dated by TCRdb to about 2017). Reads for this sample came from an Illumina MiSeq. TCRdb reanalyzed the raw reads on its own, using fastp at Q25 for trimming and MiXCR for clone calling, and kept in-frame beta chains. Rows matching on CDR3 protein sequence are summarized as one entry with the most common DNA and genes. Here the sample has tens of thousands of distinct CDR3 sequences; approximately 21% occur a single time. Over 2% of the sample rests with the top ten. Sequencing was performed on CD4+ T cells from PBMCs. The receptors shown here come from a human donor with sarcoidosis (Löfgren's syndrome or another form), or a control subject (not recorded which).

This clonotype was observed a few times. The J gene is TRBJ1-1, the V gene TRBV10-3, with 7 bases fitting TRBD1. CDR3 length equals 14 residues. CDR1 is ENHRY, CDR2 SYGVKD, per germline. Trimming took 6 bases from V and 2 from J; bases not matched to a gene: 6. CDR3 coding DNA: TGTGCCATCAGCCGGACAGGCCCCAACACTGAAGCTTTCTTT. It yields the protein CAISRTGPNTEAFF.

CDR3 residues: CASTGGSTYNEQFF. CDR3 sequence (DNA): TGTGCCAGTACCGGCGGGAGCACCTACAATGAGCAGTTCTTC. The J gene is TRBJ2-1, the V gene TRBV19, with 7 bases that match TRBD2. V shed 7 bases and J 2 bases; nucleotides not matched to a gene: 5. Germline CDR1 is LNHDA and CDR2 is SQIVND (reference sequence). The CDR3 is made up of 14 amino acids.

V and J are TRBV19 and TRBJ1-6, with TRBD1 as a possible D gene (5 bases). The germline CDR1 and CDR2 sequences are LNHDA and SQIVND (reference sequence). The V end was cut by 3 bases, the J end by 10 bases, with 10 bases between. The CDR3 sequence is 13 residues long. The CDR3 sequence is CASSIPGQSPLHF. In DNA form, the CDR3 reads TGTGCCAGTAGTATCCCAGGACAATCACCCCTCCACTTT. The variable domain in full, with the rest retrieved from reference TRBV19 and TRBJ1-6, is DGGITQSPKYLFRKEGQNVTLSCEQNLNHDAMYWYRQDPGQGLRLIYYSQIVNDFQKGDIAEGYSVSREKKESFPLTVTSAQKNPTAFYLCASSIPGQSPLHFGNGTRLTVT.

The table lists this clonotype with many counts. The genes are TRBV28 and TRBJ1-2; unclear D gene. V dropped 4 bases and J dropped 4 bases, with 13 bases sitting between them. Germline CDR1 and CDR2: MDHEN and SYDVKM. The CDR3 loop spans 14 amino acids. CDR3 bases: TGTGCCAGCAGTTCGGGAAGCTCCCTCTATGGCTACACCTTC. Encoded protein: CASSSGSSLYGYTF.

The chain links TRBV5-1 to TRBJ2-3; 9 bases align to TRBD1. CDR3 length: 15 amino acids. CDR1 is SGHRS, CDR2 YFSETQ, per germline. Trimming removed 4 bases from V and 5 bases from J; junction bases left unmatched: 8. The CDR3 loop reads CASSVNRGLGDTQYF. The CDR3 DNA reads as TGCGCCAGCAGCGTAAACAGGGGGCTAGGAGATACGCAGTATTTT.

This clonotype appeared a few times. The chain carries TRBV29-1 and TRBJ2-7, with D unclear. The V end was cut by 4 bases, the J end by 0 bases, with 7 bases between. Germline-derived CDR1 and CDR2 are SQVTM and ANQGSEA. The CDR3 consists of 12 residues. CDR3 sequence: CSVVDGSYEQYF. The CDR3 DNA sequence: TGCAGCGTTGTGGACGGCTCCTACGAGCAGTACTTC.

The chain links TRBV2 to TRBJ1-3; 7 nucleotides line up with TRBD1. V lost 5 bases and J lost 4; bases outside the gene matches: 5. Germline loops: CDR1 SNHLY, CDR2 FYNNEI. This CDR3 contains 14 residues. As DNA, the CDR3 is TGTGCCAGCAGTCGAAGGGGGCCGGGAAACACCATATATTTT. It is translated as CASSRRGPGNTIYF.

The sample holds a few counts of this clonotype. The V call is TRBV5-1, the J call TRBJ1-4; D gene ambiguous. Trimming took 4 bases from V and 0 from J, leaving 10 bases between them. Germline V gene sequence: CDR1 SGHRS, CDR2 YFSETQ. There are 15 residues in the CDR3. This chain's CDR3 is CASSPVTATNEKLFF. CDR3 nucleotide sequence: TGCGCCAGCAGCCCGGTTACCGCAACTAATGAAAAACTGTTTTTT.

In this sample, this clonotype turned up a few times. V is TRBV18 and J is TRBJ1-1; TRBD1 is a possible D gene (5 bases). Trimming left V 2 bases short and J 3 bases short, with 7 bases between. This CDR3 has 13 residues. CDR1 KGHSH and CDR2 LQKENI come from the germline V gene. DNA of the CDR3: TGTGCCAGCTCACCAGCGGGGGACACTGAAGCTTTCTTT. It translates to CASSPAGDTEAFF.

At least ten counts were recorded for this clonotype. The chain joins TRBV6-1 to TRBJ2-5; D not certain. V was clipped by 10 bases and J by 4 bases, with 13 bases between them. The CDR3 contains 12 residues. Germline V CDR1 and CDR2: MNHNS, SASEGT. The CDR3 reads CATSARPETQYF. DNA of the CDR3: TGTGCCACAAGTGCCCGTCCAGAGACCCAGTACTTC.

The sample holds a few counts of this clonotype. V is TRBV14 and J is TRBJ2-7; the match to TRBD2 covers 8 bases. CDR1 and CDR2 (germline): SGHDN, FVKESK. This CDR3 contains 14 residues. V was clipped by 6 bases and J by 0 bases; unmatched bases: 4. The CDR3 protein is CASRIAGSSYEQYF. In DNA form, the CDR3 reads TGTGCCAGCAGAATAGCGGGAAGCTCCTACGAGCAGTACTTC.

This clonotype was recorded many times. The CDR3 protein is CASSLIGDSRNSPLHF. For the CDR3, the DNA is TGTGCCAGCAGTTTAATTGGTGACAGCCGCAATTCACCCCTCCACTTT. V is TRBV27 and J is TRBJ1-6, with D tentatively TRBD1 (5 bases). Germline assignment: CDR1 MNHEY and CDR2 SMNVEV (reference sequence). Trimming stripped 2 bases from V and 7 bases from J, with 15 bases between. The CDR3 is made up of 16 amino acids.

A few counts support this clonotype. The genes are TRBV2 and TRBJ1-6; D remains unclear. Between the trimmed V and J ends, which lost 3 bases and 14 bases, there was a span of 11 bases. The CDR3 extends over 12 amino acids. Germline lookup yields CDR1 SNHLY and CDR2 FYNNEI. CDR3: CASSESGRALHF. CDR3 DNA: TGTGCCAGCAGTGAGTCGGGAAGAGCCCTCCACTTT.

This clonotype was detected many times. The CDR3 reads CSARIYRGSRTEAFF. CDR3 nucleotides: TGCAGTGCTAGAATATACAGGGGGTCTCGCACTGAAGCTTTCTTT. The rearrangement uses TRBV20-1 and TRBJ1-1; the match to TRBD1 covers 8 bases. The CDR3 is made up of 15 amino acids. The V segment lost 2 bases and the J segment 4 bases; nucleotides outside the gene matches: 9. Germline values: CDR1 DFQATT, CDR2 SNEGSKA (reference sequence).

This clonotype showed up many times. CDR3 sequence (DNA): TGTGCCAGCAGATTGACAGGGCCAGAGACCCAGTACTTC. It encodes CASRLTGPETQYF. V gene TRBV6-2 or TRBV6-3 combines with J gene TRBJ2-5; 7 bases are a match to TRBD1. The ends lost 6 bases at V and 4 bases at J; junction bases unmatched: 5. In germline, CDR1 is MNHEY, CDR2 SVGEGT. The CDR3 runs 13 residues.

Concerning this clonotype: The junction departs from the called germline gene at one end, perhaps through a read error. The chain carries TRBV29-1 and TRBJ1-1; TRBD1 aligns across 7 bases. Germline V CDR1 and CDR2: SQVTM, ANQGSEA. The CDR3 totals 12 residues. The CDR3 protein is CSIDPGGTEAFF. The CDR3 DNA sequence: TGCAGCATTGACCCAGGGGGCACTGAAGCTTTCTTT. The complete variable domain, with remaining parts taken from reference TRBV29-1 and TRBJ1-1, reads SAVISQKPSRDICQRGTSLTIQCQVDSQVTMMFWYRQQPGQSLTLIATANQGSEATYESGFVIDKFPISRPNLTFSTLTVSNMSPEDSSIYLCSIDPGGTEAFFGQGTRLTVV.

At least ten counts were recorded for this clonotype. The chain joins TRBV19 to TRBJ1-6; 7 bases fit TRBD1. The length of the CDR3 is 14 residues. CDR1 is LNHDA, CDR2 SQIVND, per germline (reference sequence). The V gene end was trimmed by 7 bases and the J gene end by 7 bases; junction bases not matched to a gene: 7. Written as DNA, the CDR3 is TGTGCCAGTATGCCGGGACAGAACAATTCACCCCTCCACTTT. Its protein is CASMPGQNNSPLHF.

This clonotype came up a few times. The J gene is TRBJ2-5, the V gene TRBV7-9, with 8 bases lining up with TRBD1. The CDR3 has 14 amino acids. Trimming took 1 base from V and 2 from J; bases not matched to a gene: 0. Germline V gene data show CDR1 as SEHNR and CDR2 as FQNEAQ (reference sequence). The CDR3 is CASSLDRGQETQYF. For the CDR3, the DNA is TGTGCCAGCAGCTTAGACAGGGGGCAAGAGACCCAGTACTTC.

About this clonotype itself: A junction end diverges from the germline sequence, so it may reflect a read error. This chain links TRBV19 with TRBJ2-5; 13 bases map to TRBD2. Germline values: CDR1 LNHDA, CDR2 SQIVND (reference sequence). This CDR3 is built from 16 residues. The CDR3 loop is CASSSGLAGVQEAQYF. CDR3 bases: TGTGCCAGTAGTTCAGGACTAGCGGGGGTTCAAGAGGCCCAGTACTTC.

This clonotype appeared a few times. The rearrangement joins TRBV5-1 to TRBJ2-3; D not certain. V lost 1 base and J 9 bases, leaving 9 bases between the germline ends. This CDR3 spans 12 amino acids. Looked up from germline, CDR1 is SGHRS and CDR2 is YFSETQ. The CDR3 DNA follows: TGCGCCAGCAGCTTGAGGGTGGACACGCAGTATTTT. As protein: CASSLRVDTQYF.

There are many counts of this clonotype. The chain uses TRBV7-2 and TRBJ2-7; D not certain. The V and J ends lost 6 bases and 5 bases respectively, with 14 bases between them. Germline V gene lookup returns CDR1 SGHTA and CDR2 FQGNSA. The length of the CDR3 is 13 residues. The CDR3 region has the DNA TGTGCCAGCAGTGCCGAGGTAGGAGACGAGCAGTACTTC. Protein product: CASSAEVGDEQYF.

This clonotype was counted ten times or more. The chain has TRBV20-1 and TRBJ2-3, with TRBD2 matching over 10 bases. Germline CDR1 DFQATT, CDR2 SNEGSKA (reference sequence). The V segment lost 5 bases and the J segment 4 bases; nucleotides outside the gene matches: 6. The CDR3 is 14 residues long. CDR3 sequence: CSAGIAGGSDTQYF. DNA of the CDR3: TGCAGTGCTGGGATAGCGGGGGGATCAGATACGCAGTATTTT.

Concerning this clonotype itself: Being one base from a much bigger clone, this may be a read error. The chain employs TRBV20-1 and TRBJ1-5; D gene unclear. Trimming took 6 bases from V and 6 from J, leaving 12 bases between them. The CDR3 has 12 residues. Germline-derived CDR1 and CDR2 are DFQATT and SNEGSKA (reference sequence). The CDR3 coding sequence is TGCAGTGCATTGGGCTGGGGTCAGCCCCAGCATTTT. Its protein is CSALGWGQPQHF.

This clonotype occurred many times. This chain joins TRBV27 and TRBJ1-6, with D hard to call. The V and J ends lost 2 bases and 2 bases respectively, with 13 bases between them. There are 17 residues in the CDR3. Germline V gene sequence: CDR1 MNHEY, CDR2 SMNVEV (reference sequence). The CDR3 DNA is TGTGCCAGCAGTTTACTTCGGGATCGAGCCTATAATTCACCCCTCCACTTT. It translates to CASSLLRDRAYNSPLHF.

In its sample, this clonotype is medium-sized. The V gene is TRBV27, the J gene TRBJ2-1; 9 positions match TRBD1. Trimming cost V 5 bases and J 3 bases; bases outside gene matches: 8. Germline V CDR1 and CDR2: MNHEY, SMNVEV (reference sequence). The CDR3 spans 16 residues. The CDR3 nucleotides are TGTGCCAGCAGTCAATACAGGGGGCTCTTCTACAATGAGCAGTTCTTC. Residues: CASSQYRGLFYNEQFF.

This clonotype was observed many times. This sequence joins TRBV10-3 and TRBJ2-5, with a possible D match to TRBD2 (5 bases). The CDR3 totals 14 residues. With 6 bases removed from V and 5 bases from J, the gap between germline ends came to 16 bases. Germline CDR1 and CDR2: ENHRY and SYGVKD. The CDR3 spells CAISNTRPRETQYF. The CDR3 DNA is TGTGCCATCAGCAATACTAGACCACGGGAGACCCAGTACTTC.

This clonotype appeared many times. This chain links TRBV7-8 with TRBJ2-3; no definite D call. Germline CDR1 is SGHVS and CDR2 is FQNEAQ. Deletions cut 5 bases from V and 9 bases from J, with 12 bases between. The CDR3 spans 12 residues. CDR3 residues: CASSQERMTQYF. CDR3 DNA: TGTGCCAGCAGCCAAGAACGCATGACGCAGTATTTT. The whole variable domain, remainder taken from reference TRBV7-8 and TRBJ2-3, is GAGVSQSPRYKVAKRGQDVALRCDPISGHVSLFWYQQALGQGPEFLTYFQNEAQLDKSGLPSDRFFAERPEGSVSTLKIQRTQQEDSAVYLCASSQERMTQYFGPGTRLTVL.